The clone carrying this T cell receptor beta chain was observed a handful of times. Its specificity is not known. Germline assignment: CDR1 LNHDA and CDR2 SQIVND (reference sequence). The CDR3 totals 12 residues. The V end lost 9 bases, the J end lost 6 bases, and 12 bases lay between the germline ends. This sample stems from a study of blood T cells in healthy people across ages. A sample-barcoded 5' primer and a J-beta primer mix were used in a second PCR of roughly 6 to 11 cycles. Via MiXCR, TCRdb re-called the 5' RACE reads, giving one row per CDR3 protein. The sample holds 1.5 million to 1.9 million distinct CDR3 sequences, 40% to 45% seen once. Study results and limitations: Any conclusive comparison of naive versus antigen-experienced cells was prevented by using unsorted PBMCs. Observed TCR beta diversity per million T cells went down as age went up. This fall followed a roughly linear course with age.

The TCR comes from a woman aged 18-30 years in good health. Sequencing was carried out using blood. This chain connects TRBV19 to TRBJ1-5; D perhaps matches TRBD1 (6 bases). The CDR3 coding sequence is TGTGCCAGCGATAGGGGGGCTCAGCCCCAGCATTTT. It translates to CASDRGAQPQHF.